This TCR beta chain stems from a study of control samples from healthy donors and cancer patients. This CDR3 region has 13 residues. With 5 bases removed from V and 2 bases from J, the gap between germline ends came to 9 bases. The germline gives CDR1 LNHDA, CDR2 SQIVND (reference sequence). Some clones are missing from TCRdb's copy, which holds only in-frame ones; the method was immunoSEQ multiplex PCR. Of approximately 170,000 clones in the sample, about nine tenths were seen once. This sequence was found in a woman under 40 in good health. The V call is TRBV19, the J call TRBJ1-1; D remains unclear. What was sequenced was blood. CDR3 residues: CASSLDINTEAFF. CDR3 DNA sequence: TGTGCCAGTAGTCTCGACATCAACACTGAAGCTTTCTTT.